This T cell receptor (beta chain) was identified in a study of blood T cell repertoires in COVID-19. Under the authors' procedure: Estimation of nucleated cell counts relied on the amplification of reference gene primers. The method was immunoSEQ multiplex PCR; TCRdb's version includes in-frame clones alone and lacks a portion of them. That table is the source of V, J and clone size, and D and trimming were worked out from the DNA. This table holds 150,000 to 200,000 clones, more than 75% found once. CDR3 length equals 15 residues. The V and J ends lost 6 bases and 5 bases, in that order; junction bases with no gene match: 11. The V gene's germline CDR1 is MNHEY and CDR2 SMNVEV (reference sequence).

The origin of this receptor is a woman aged 50 to 60 with COVID-19, enrolled during active disease. The specimen sequenced was peripheral blood. The gene calls are TRBV27 and TRBJ1-1; 8 bases are a match to TRBD1. DNA for the CDR3: TGTGCCAGCAGGGGGGGTGGGACAGGCCGAACTGAAGCTTTCTTT. Its translation is CASRGGGTGRTEAFF.